The sequence of this T cell receptor beta chain was determined in a study of shared clonotypes between healthy human individuals. Assay: immunoSEQ multiplex PCR; the TCRdb copy retains only in-frame clones and omits some. This sample has about 510,000 clones, with around 96% found just once. The germline V gene encodes CDR1 KGHSH and CDR2 LQKENI. This CDR3 is built from 15 residues. After removal of 3 bases from V and 10 bases from J, the junction contained 5 bases not matched to a gene. Healthy HIV-negative adults without recent acute infections or vaccinations served as donors. This clone has just one count.

The sequence derives from a woman under 40 in good health. This rearrangement joins TRBV18 to TRBJ2-1; the match to TRBD2 covers 14 bases. The sequenced sample consisted of naive CD4+ T cells sorted from blood. Subset given: CD45RA+ positively selected. DNA for the CDR3: TGTGCCAGCTCACCTCGGACTAGCGGGAGGAAAGAGCAGTTCTTC. Protein product: CASSPRTSGRKEQFF.